This T cell receptor beta chain was sequenced for a study of shared clonotypes between healthy human individuals. Looking at the study overall: Three men and a couple of women, aged 18 to 49, were donors. Per-donor plates numbered three CD4 naive, three CD4 memory, two CD8 naive and one CD8 memory.

Clones were read by immunoSEQ multiplex PCR, and TCRdb kept only the in-frame ones, dropping some. In the table there are 600,000 to 800,000 clones, over 55% of which are singletons. This CDR3 has 15 residues. V lost 4 bases, J lost 2 bases, and 12 bases lay in between. Germline CDR1 is SGHTA and CDR2 is FQGTGA. This rearrangement joins TRBV7-3 to TRBJ2-1; D remains ambiguous. This sequence was found in a woman under 40 in good health. The material sequenced was memory CD4+ T cells sorted from blood. Subset noted: CD45RA-negative fraction. CDR3 sequence reads: CASSSLAATYNEQFF. In DNA, the CDR3 is TGTGCCAGCAGCTCATTGGCGGCCACCTACAATGAGCAGTTCTTC.